One sample yielded the 30 T cell receptor beta chains listed below, sequenced in a study of blood T cell repertoires in COVID-19. The table came from immunoSEQ multiplex PCR; TCRdb's copy has only in-frame clones and leaves some out. The table has roughly 250,000 clones, 85% to 90% seen once. Sequenced: PBMCs or T cells enriched from blood (not recorded which). These receptor sequences come from a woman between 18 and 29 years old who had recovered from COVID-19.

The CDR3 DNA reads TGTGCCAGCAGCCATCTAGCGGGGGGAGCCGGGGTAGGTGAGCAGTTCTTC. It translates to CASSHLAGGAGVGEQFF. The rearrangement uses TRBV3-1 (or the pseudogene TRBV3-2) and TRBJ2-1; 11 nucleotides match TRBD2. The germline V gene encodes CDR1 LGHDT and CDR2 YNNKEL (reference sequence). V gave up 3 bases and J gave up 9 bases; unmatched junction bases: 13. This CDR3 has 17 residues.

This sequence joins TRBV19 and TRBJ2-7; 8 bases are a match to TRBD2. Germline V lookup: CDR1 LNHDA, CDR2 SQIVND (reference sequence). With 5 bases clipped from V and 2 bases from J, the junction kept 5 bases outside the gene matches. The CDR3 contains 14 residues. CDR3 nucleotides: TGTGCCAGTAGTCCCCAGCGGGGGCCCTACGAGCAGTACTTC. It encodes CASSPQRGPYEQYF.

The genes are TRBV5-1 and TRBJ2-1, with 12 bases that match TRBD2. V trimming: 3 bases; J trimming: 2 bases; junction bases outside the gene matches: 0. The germline V gene has CDR1 SGHRS and CDR2 YFSETQ. The CDR3 spans 15 residues. The CDR3, as DNA: TGCGCCAGCAGCTCTAGCGGGGGGGCCTACAATGAGCAGTTCTTC. It specifies CASSSSGGAYNEQFF.

This rearrangement joins TRBV14 to TRBJ2-3; D is uncertain. Deletions cut 4 bases from V and 0 bases from J, with 2 bases between. Per the germline V gene, CDR1 is SGHDN and CDR2 is FVKESK. There are 12 residues in the CDR3. The chain's CDR3 is CASSPSTDTQYF. CDR3 in DNA: TGTGCCAGCAGCCCTAGCACAGATACGCAGTATTTT.

The J gene is TRBJ1-4, the V gene TRBV20-1; 12 bases map to TRBD1. The CDR3 has 18 amino acids. V trimming: 6 bases; J trimming: 4 bases; junction bases outside the gene matches: 15. The germline CDR1 and CDR2 sequences are DFQATT and SNEGSKA (reference sequence). The CDR3 DNA follows: TGCAGTGCGAGTCCCGGGACAGGGGGCGGGTTCTTTAATGAAAAACTGTTTTTT. This gives the protein CSASPGTGGGFFNEKLFF.

Remarks on this clone: Other DNA sequences within the sample encode an identical CDR3. This chain uses TRBV5-1 with TRBJ1-2, with 7 bases identical to TRBD1. The CDR3 extends over 15 amino acids. Germline CDR1 SGHRS, CDR2 YFSETQ. The junction had 2 bases not matched to a gene; V was cut back by 0 bases and J by 0 bases. CDR3 loop: CASSLGQGANYGYTF. CDR3 coding DNA: TGCGCCAGCAGCTTGGGACAGGGAGCTAACTATGGCTACACCTTC.

This chain uses TRBV6-6 with TRBJ2-2; a possible D gene is TRBD2 (6 bases). The V end was cut by 0 bases, the J end by 4 bases, with 9 bases between. Germline CDR1 is MNHNY and CDR2 is SVGAGI (reference sequence). CDR3 length: 15 residues. This chain's CDR3 is CASSYSGTRTGELFF. The CDR3 DNA reads as TGTGCCAGCAGTTACTCGGGGACTCGCACCGGGGAGCTGTTTTTT.

V usage is TRBV15 and J usage is TRBJ1-2, with D possibly being TRBD1 (5 bases). Trimming took off 4 bases at V and 12 bases at J, with 15 bases between the two ends. This CDR3 region has 12 residues. The V gene's germline CDR1 is LNHNV and CDR2 YYDKDF (reference sequence). The CDR3 loop is CATSTGTKGNTF. DNA of the CDR3: TGTGCCACCAGCACCGGGACTAAGGGAAACACCTTC.

V and J are TRBV5-6 and TRBJ1-6; D remains ambiguous. Trimming took off 0 bases at V and 8 bases at J, with 15 bases between the two ends. Germline V CDR1 and CDR2: SGHDT, YYEEEE. The CDR3 has 16 residues. The CDR3 region has the DNA TGTGCCAGCAGCTTGGCCTCCGGACTATCAGATTCACCCCTCCACTTT. This encodes CASSLASGLSDSPLHF.

The rearrangement uses TRBV7-9 and TRBJ2-1; 7 bases agree with TRBD2. This CDR3 region has 15 residues. Per germline, CDR1 SEHNR and CDR2 FQNEAQ (reference sequence). V dropped 1 base and J dropped 3; count of bases not matched to a gene: 3. CDR3 loop: CASSLGRGFYNEQFF. In nucleotides, the CDR3 is TGTGCCAGCAGCTTAGGGCGGGGGTTCTACAATGAGCAGTTCTTC.

The J gene is TRBJ1-4, the V gene TRBV25-1, with 9 bases lining up with TRBD1. The CDR3 runs 14 residues. Germline V lookup: CDR1 MGHDK, CDR2 SYGVNS. V gave up 8 bases and J gave up 1 base; unmatched junction bases: 2. The CDR3 nucleotides are TGTGCCAGCGGGGACAGGGTAACTAATGAAAAACTGTTTTTT. This gives the protein CASGDRVTNEKLFF.

The chain combines TRBV7-3 with TRBJ2-2; unclear D gene. The germline CDR1 and CDR2 sequences are SGHTA and FQGTGA. The CDR3 runs 13 residues. Trimming left V 1 base short and J 8 bases short, with 8 bases between. CDR3 sequence: CASSLSVTGELFF. CDR3 nucleotide sequence: TGTGCCAGCAGCTTAAGTGTGACAGGGGAGCTGTTTTTT.

The chain has TRBV5-1 and TRBJ2-5, with TRBD1 matching 11 bases. There are 16 residues in the CDR3. Germline V gives CDR1 SGHRS, CDR2 YFSETQ. V shed 4 bases, J shed 5 bases, and the junction held 10 bases outside the gene matches. CDR3 sequence reads: CASSDPGQGDWETQYF. The CDR3, as DNA: TGCGCCAGCAGCGACCCGGGACAGGGGGACTGGGAGACCCAGTACTTC. Supplemented by reference TRBV5-1 and TRBJ2-5, the full variable domain reads KAGVTQTPRYLIKTRGQQVTLSCSPISGHRSVSWYQQTPGQGLQFLFEYFSETQRNKGNFPGRFSGRQFSNSRSEMNVSTLELGDSALYLCASSDPGQGDWETQYFGPGTRLLVL.

V gene TRBV25-1 combines with J gene TRBJ1-2; TRBD1 agrees at 8 bases. With 6 bases clipped from V and 0 bases from J, the junction kept 3 bases outside the gene matches. The CDR3 is made up of 14 amino acids. Germline V CDR1 and CDR2: MGHDK, SYGVNS. CDR3 bases: TGTGCCAGCAGACAGGGGGGAGCTAACTATGGCTACACCTTC. Protein sequence: CASRQGGANYGYTF.

This clone was picked up a small number of times. The chain uses TRBV28 and TRBJ1-1, with D perhaps matching TRBD1 (6 bases). The CDR3 has 13 residues. Trimming left V 6 bases short and J 7 bases short, with 15 bases between. CDR1 is MDHEN and CDR2 is SYDVKM in the germline V gene. This chain's CDR3 is CASSYRVASEAFF. The CDR3 coding sequence is TGTGCCAGCAGCTACAGGGTCGCTAGTGAAGCTTTCTTT. The whole variable domain, remainder taken from reference TRBV28 and TRBJ1-1, is DVKVTQSSRYLVKRTGEKVFLECVQDMDHENMFWYRQDPGLGLRLIYFSYDVKMKEKGDIPEGYSVSREKKERFSLILESASTNQTSMYLCASSYRVASEAFFGQGTRLTVV.

The rearrangement uses TRBV5-6 and TRBJ1-6, with a weak D call TRBD1 (6 bases). The CDR3 has 14 residues. Trimming stripped 6 bases from V and 8 bases from J, with 15 bases between. Germline V gene data show CDR1 as SGHDT and CDR2 as YYEEEE. This chain's CDR3 is CASIRGAGYSPLHF. The CDR3 DNA is TGTGCCAGCATCCGGGGGGCAGGGTATTCACCCCTCCACTTT.

This clone occurred once. The chain employs TRBV4-1 and TRBJ2-7; 12 nucleotides line up with TRBD2. This CDR3 has 17 residues. Germline V gene data show CDR1 as MGHRA and CDR2 as YSYEKL. V was clipped by 2 bases and J by 6 bases; unmatched bases: 11. The chain's CDR3 is CASSQSPSGGAESEQYF. The CDR3 DNA sequence: TGCGCCAGCAGCCAAAGCCCTAGCGGGGGGGCTGAAAGCGAGCAGTACTTC.

This chain links TRBV7-6 with TRBJ1-4; perhaps TRBD1 as D (5 bases). Germline CDR1 SGHVS, CDR2 FNYEAQ. V was cut by 1 base and J by 0 bases, with 9 bases left in between. The CDR3 is 16 amino acids. The CDR3 nucleotides read TGTGCCAGCAGCTTAGATGCACAGGCAACTAATGAAAAACTGTTTTTT. Translation gives CASSLDAQATNEKLFF.

The chain employs TRBV28 and TRBJ1-2, with 10 positions matching TRBD1. V was clipped by 2 bases and J by 4 bases; unmatched bases: 4. Germline CDR1 and CDR2: MDHEN and SYDVKM. The CDR3 sequence is 15 residues long. The CDR3 loop is CASSLGQGGIYGYTF. DNA for the CDR3: TGTGCCAGCAGTTTAGGACAGGGGGGGATCTATGGCTACACCTTC.

This clone was picked up many times. The chain has TRBV5-1 and TRBJ2-7; 9 nucleotides line up with TRBD1. This CDR3 comprises 14 residues. V lost 4 bases, J lost 5 bases, and 7 bases stayed unmatched. In germline, CDR1 is SGHRS, CDR2 YFSETQ. This chain's CDR3 is CASSTGQGLDEQYF. The DNA for the CDR3 is TGCGCCAGCAGCACCGGACAGGGGCTAGACGAGCAGTACTTC.

The rearrangement links TRBV7-9 to TRBJ2-1, with TRBD2 as a possible D gene (6 bases). Germline V gene data show CDR1 as SEHNR and CDR2 as FQNEAQ (reference sequence). Deletions cut 2 bases from V and 6 bases from J, with 20 bases between. The CDR3 length is 17 residues. CDR3 DNA: TGTGCCAGCAGCTTACTCCCTGGTGGGGGAGGAGTCAATGAGCAGTTCTTC. Its translation is CASSLLPGGGGVNEQFF.

The table lists this clone with a count of one. The V and J genes are TRBV28 and TRBJ1-5, with D uncertain. V shed 3 bases and J shed 8 bases, with 5 bases lying between them. The CDR3 covers 11 residues. Germline V gene data show CDR1 as MDHEN and CDR2 as SYDVKM. Here the CDR3 reads CASSFREPQHF. CDR3 coding DNA: TGTGCCAGCAGTTTTCGGGAGCCCCAGCATTTT.

The rearrangement uses TRBV3-1 (or the pseudogene TRBV3-2) and TRBJ2-7; TRBD1 might be the D (6 bases). Trimming shortened V by 1 base and J by 3 bases, and 13 bases separated the two germline ends. Germline CDR1 reads LGHDT; CDR2 reads YNNKEL (reference sequence). This CDR3 comprises 15 residues. DNA of the CDR3: TGTGCCAGCAGCCAAGGTGTTAGGACAGACTACGAGCAGTACTTC. Its translation is CASSQGVRTDYEQYF.

The rearrangement joins TRBV9 to TRBJ1-2; D unresolved. The CDR3 spans 12 residues. Germline V gene data show CDR1 as SGDLS and CDR2 as YYNGEE. V was clipped by 3 bases and J by 6 bases, with 9 bases between them. CDR3 sequence reads: CASSASVDGYTF. The DNA of the CDR3 is TGTGCCAGCAGCGCCTCCGTTGATGGCTACACCTTC.

This rearrangement joins TRBV30 to TRBJ1-1; the match to TRBD1 covers 8 bases. Germline CDR1 GTSNPN, CDR2 SVGIG (reference sequence). Unmatched junction bases numbered 1, after V lost 4 bases and J lost 3 bases. The CDR3 loop spans 12 amino acids. The CDR3 loop is CAWTGGYTEAFF. The CDR3 DNA reads TGTGCCTGGACAGGGGGCTACACTGAAGCTTTCTTT.

The chain combines TRBV27 with TRBJ2-3; 11 positions match TRBD2. In germline, CDR1 is MNHEY, CDR2 SMNVEV (reference sequence). The CDR3 contains 16 residues. The ends lost 9 bases at V and 2 bases at J; junction bases unmatched: 10. CDR3 nucleotides: TGTGCCAGTATTCCGGGACTAGCGGCTCCCACAGATACGCAGTATTTT. The encoded protein is CASIPGLAAPTDTQYF.

V and J are TRBV7-9 and TRBJ2-2, with 8 bases that match TRBD2. The CDR3 spans 15 residues. In germline, CDR1 is SEHNR, CDR2 FQNEAQ (reference sequence). V was pared by 5 bases and J by 2 bases, with 4 bases of the junction left unmatched. Here the CDR3 DNA reads TGTGCCAGCAGCGAGCGGGGGTTTAACACCGGGGAGCTGTTTTTT. This gives the protein CASSERGFNTGELFF.

The chain is built from TRBV7-3 and TRBJ2-3; 14 bases match TRBD2. Germline V gene lookup returns CDR1 SGHTA and CDR2 FQGTGA. V dropped 2 bases and J dropped 3; count of bases not matched to a gene: 4. The CDR3 consists of 17 residues. CDR3 amino acids: CASSLGLAGGTTDTQYF. The CDR3 DNA reads TGTGCCAGCAGCTTAGGACTAGCGGGGGGTACTACAGATACGCAGTATTTT.

The V and J genes are TRBV28 and TRBJ1-2; TRBD1 is a possible D gene (5 bases). Germline CDR1 MDHEN, CDR2 SYDVKM. CDR3 length: 12 residues. V shed 7 bases and J shed 4 bases, with 10 bases lying between them. In nucleotides, the CDR3 is TGTGCCAGCAACACAGGTGTCTATGGCTACACCTTC. Translated: CASNTGVYGYTF.

The chain employs TRBV6-4 and TRBJ2-5, with 12 nucleotides matching TRBD2. Unmatched junction bases numbered 4, after V lost 5 bases and J lost 3 bases. Germline lookup yields CDR1 MRHNA and CDR2 SNTAGT. The CDR3 totals 15 residues. The CDR3 spells CASSPSSGGEETQYF. CDR3 in DNA: TGTGCCAGCAGTCCGTCTAGCGGGGGGGAAGAGACCCAGTACTTC.